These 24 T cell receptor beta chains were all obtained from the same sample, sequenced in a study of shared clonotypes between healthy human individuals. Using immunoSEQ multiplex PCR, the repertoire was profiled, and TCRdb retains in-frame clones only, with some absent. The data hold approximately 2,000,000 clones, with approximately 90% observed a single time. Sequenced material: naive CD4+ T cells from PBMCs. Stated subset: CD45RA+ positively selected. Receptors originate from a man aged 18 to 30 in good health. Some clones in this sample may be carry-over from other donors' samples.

CDR3 in amino acids: CASSPRSGQGAVNEQFF. In DNA, the CDR3 is TGCGCCAGCAGCCCAAGATCAGGACAGGGGGCTGTCAATGAGCAGTTCTTC. The rearrangement joins TRBV4-3 to TRBJ2-1; 11 nucleotides match TRBD1. The germline gives CDR1 LGHNA, CDR2 YSLEER. There are 17 residues in the CDR3. V was pared by 4 bases and J by 6 bases, with 11 bases of the junction left unmatched.

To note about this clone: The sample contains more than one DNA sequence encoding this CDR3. CDR3 DNA: TGTGCCAGTAGTACTGGGGGGCTGAACACTGAAGCTTTCTTT. Its protein is CASSTGGLNTEAFF. V and J are TRBV19 and TRBJ1-1, with D maybe TRBD1 (6 bases). The V end was cut by 4 bases, the J end by 0 bases, with 9 bases between. This CDR3 region has 14 residues. CDR1 and CDR2 from the germline V gene are LNHDA and SQIVND (reference sequence).

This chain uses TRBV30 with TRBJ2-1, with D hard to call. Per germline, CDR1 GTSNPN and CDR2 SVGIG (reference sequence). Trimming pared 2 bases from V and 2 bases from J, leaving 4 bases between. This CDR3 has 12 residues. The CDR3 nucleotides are TGTGCCTGGAGTCACCCCTACAATGAGCAGTTCTTC. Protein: CAWSHPYNEQFF.

The CDR3 spells CASSLGARGGRETQYF. The DNA for the CDR3 is TGTGCCAGCAGCTTAGGAGCCCGGGGTGGCAGAGAGACCCAGTACTTC. The V call is TRBV11-3, the J call TRBJ2-5; a weak D match, TRBD2 (5 bases). V lost 1 base and J 4 bases, leaving 16 bases between the germline ends. Germline lookup yields CDR1 SGHNT and CDR2 YENEEA. This CDR3 spans 16 amino acids.

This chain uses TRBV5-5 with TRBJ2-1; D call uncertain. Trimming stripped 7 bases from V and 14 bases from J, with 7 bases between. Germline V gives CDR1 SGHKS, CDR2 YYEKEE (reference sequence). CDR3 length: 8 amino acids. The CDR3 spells CASPSKFF. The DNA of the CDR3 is TGTGCCAGCCCAAGCAAGTTCTTC.

In DNA form, the CDR3 reads TGTGCCAGCAGCTTAGTAGCGGGAGGGCCCAACGAGCAGTACTTC. Translation gives CASSLVAGGPNEQYF. The gene calls are TRBV7-9 and TRBJ2-7, with 11 nucleotides matching TRBD2. The trim removed 1 base at V and 5 bases at J, leaving 4 bases unmatched. Germline V lookup: CDR1 SEHNR, CDR2 FQNEAQ (reference sequence). The CDR3 has 15 amino acids.

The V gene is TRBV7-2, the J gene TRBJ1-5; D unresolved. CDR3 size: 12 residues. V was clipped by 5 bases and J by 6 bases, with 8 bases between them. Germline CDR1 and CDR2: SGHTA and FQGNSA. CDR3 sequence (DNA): TGTGCCAGCAGCGTTCTTGGTCAGCCCCAGCATTTT. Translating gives CASSVLGQPQHF.

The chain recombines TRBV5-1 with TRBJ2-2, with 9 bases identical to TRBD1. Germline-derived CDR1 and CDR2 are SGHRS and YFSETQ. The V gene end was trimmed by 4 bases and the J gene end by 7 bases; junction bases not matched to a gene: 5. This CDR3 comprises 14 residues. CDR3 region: CASSVTGGNGELFF. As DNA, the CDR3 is TGCGCCAGCAGCGTGACAGGGGGAAACGGGGAGCTGTTTTTT.

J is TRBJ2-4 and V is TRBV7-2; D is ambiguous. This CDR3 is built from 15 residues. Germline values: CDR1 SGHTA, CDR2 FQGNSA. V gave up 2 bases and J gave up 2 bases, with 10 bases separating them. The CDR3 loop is CASSLLTPTKNIQYF. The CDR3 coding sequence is TGTGCCAGCAGCTTATTAACGCCGACCAAAAACATTCAGTACTTC.

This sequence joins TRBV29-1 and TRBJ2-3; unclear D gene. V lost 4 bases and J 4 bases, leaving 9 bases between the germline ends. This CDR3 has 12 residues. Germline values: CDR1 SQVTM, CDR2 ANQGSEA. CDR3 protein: CSVGWLPDTQYF. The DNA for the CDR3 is TGCAGCGTTGGTTGGCTCCCAGATACGCAGTATTTT.

The CDR3 DNA reads TGTGCCAGCAGTGTATGGGGGAAGGATAGCAATCAGCCCCAGCATTTT. Translating it yields CASSVWGKDSNQPQHF. V gene TRBV6-4 combines with J gene TRBJ1-5; D might be TRBD1 (5 bases). Trimming took 4 bases from V and 0 from J, leaving 13 bases between them. This CDR3 region has 16 residues. CDR1 and CDR2 from the germline V gene are MRHNA and SNTAGT.

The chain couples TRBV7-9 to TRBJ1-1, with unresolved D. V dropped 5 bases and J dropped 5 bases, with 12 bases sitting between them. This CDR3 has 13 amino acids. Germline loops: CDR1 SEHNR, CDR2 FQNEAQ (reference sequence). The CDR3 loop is CASSTSTVTEAFF. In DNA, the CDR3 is TGTGCCAGCAGCACGAGCACCGTGACTGAAGCTTTCTTT.

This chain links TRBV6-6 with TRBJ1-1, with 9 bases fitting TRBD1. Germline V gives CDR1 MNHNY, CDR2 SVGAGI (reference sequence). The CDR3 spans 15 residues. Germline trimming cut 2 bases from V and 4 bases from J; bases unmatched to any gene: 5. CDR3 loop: CASSYGQGWLTEAFF. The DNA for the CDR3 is TGTGCCAGCAGTTACGGACAGGGGTGGCTCACTGAAGCTTTCTTT.

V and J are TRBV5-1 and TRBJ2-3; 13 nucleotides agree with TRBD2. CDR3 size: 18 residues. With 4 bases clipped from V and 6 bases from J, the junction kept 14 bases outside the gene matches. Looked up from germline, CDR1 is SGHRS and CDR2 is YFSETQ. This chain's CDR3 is CASSRTRVTSGRTDTQYF. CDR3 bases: TGCGCCAGCAGCCGTACTCGCGTGACTAGCGGGAGGACGGATACGCAGTATTTT.

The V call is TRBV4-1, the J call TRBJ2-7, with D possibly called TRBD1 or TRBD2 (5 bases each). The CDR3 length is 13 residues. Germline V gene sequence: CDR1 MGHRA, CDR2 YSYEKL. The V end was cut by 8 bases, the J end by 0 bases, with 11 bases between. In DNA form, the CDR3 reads TGCGCCAGCGGGACGAGGAGCTCCTACGAGCAGTACTTC. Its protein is CASGTRSSYEQYF.

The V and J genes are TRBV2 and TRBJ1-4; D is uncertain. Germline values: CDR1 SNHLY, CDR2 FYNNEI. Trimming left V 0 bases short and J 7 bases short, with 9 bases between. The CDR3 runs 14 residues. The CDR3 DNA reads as TGTGCCAGCAGTGAAGCTTACGGTGTTGAAAAACTGTTTTTT. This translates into CASSEAYGVEKLFF.

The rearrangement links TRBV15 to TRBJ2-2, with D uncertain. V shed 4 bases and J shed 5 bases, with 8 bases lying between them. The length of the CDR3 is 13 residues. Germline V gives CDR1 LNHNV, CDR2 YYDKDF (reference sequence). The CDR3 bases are TGTGCCACCAGCACGAGGTTTACCGGGGAGCTGTTTTTT. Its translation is CATSTRFTGELFF.

As DNA, the CDR3 is TGTGCCAGCAGTTTCTCTAGCGGGGCCAAAAACATTCAGTACTTC. Its protein is CASSFSSGAKNIQYF. V is TRBV28 and J is TRBJ2-4; 8 bases are shared with TRBD2. Per the germline V gene, CDR1 is MDHEN and CDR2 is SYDVKM. This CDR3 contains 15 residues. V dropped 3 bases and J dropped 1; count of bases not matched to a gene: 2.

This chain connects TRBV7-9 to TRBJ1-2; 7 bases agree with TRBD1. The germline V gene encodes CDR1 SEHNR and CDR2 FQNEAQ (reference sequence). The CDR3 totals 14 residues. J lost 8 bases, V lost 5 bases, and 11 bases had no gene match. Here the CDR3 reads CASSIQGSPFGYTF. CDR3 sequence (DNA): TGTGCCAGCAGCATACAGGGGTCTCCTTTCGGCTACACCTTC. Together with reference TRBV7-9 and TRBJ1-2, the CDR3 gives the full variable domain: DTGVSQNPRHKITKRGQNVTFRCDPISEHNRLYWYRQTLGQGPEFLTYFQNEAQLEKSRLLSDRFSAERPKGSFSTLEIQRTEQGDSAMYLCASSIQGSPFGYTFGSGTRLTVV.

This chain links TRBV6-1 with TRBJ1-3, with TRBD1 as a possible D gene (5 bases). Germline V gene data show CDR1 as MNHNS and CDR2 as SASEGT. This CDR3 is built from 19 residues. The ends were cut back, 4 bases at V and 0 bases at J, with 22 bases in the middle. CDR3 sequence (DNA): TGTGCCAGCAGTGGACCGGGACCGAGCACTCCATTCTCTGGAAACACCATATATTTT. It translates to CASSGPGPSTPFSGNTIYF.

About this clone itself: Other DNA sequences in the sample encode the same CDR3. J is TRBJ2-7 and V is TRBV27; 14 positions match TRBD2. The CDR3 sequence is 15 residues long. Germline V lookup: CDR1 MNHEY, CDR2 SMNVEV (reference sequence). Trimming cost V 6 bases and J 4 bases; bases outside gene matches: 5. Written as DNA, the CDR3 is TGTGCCAGCAGATTCGGGACTAGCGGGAGTTACGAGCAGTACTTC. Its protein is CASRFGTSGSYEQYF.

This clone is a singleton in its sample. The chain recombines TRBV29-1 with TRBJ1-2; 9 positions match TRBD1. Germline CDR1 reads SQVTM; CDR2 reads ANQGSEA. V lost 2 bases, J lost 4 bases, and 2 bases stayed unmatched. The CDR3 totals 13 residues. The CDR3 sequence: CSVERDRAYGYTF. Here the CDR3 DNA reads TGCAGCGTTGAACGGGACAGGGCCTATGGCTACACCTTC.

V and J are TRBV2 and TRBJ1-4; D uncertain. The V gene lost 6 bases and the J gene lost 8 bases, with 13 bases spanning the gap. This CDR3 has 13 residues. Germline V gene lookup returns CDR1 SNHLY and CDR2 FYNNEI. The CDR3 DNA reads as TGTGCCAGCAGCCTCGAGGCAGCAGAAAAACTGTTTTTT. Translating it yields CASSLEAAEKLFF.

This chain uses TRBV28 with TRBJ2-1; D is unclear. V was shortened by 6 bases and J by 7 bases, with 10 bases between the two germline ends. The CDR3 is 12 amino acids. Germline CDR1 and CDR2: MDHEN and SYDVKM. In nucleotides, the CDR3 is TGTGCCAGCAGCCCCCAGATGAATGAGCAGTTCTTC. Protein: CASSPQMNEQFF.